This T cell receptor beta chain emerged from a study of PD-L1 blockade in urothelial cancer. Study information: About 90% of the roughly 29 patients were men who had bladder-origin urothelial cancer. Blood was subjected to analysis at 3 weeks (second dose) and 6 weeks following treatment start.

Time point noted: pretreatment peripheral blood. PCRs each included synthetic TCR analog templates spiked in. The table came from immunoSEQ multiplex PCR; TCRdb's copy has only in-frame clones and leaves some out. The sample contains about 49,000 clones, about four fifths of which appear only once. This clone was seen a few times. Sequenced material: PBMCs, taken around atezolizumab (anti-PD-L1) treatment. The receptor comes from a man aged 65-85 years with urothelial cancer.

This CDR3 reads CASSLGTSVAYEQYF. The CDR3 coding sequence is TGTGCCAGCAGTTTAGGGACTAGCGTGGCCTACGAGCAGTACTTC. This chain uses TRBV27 with TRBJ2-7, with TRBD2 matching 10 bases. The CDR3 loop spans 15 amino acids. After removal of 2 bases from V and 2 bases from J, the junction contained 3 bases not matched to a gene. CDR1 is MNHEY, CDR2 SMNVEV, per germline (reference sequence).